These 3 T cell receptor beta chains share one sample of origin, sequenced in a study of cytomegalovirus exposure and HLA in healthy donors. In the PCR, 60 Vbeta and 13 Jbeta primers were used. Only in-frame clones appear in the TCRdb table, and some are missing; sequencing was by immunoSEQ multiplex PCR. Here the sample spans some 170,000 clones, less than 85% being singletons. Sequenced sample: PBMCs. These receptors came from a man aged 40-49 years in good health and CMV-seronegative.

To note about this clone: An end of the junction does not agree with germline; a read error may underlie this. J is TRBJ2-2 and V is TRBV7-9, with 13 bases that match TRBD2. The CDR3 runs 17 residues. The germline CDR1 and CDR2 sequences are SEHNR and FQNEAQ (reference sequence). The CDR3 region has the DNA TGTTCCAGCAGCCCTCGACTAGCGGGGGGAGGCACCGGGGAGCTGTTTTTT. Its translation is CSSSPRLAGGGTGELFF.

On this clone: Germline is not matched at one junction end, which may reflect a read error. The chain uses TRBV7-2 and TRBJ2-1; D unresolved. This CDR3 has 16 residues. Germline CDR1 and CDR2: SGHTA and FQGNSA. For the CDR3, the DNA is TGTGCCAGCAGCCCAAACACCGGGTTCTCCCACAATGAGCAGTTCTTC. This codes for CASSPNTGFSHNEQFF.

V and J are TRBV7-8 and TRBJ1-4; D may be TRBD1 (6 bases). CDR1 and CDR2 (germline): SGHVS, FQNEAQ. V was shortened by 4 bases and J by 8 bases, with 17 bases between the two germline ends. The CDR3 covers 15 residues. CDR3 region: CASSSFTGKSEKLFF. The CDR3 DNA reads as TGTGCCAGCAGCTCGTTTACAGGGAAAAGCGAAAAACTGTTTTTT. Together with reference TRBV7-8 and TRBJ1-4, the CDR3 gives the full variable domain: GAGVSQSPRYKVAKRGQDVALRCDPISGHVSLFWYQQALGQGPEFLTYFQNEAQLDKSGLPSDRFFAERPEGSVSTLKIQRTQQEDSAVYLCASSSFTGKSEKLFFGSGTQLSVL.